This T cell receptor (beta chain) was obtained from a study of T cells expressing NK-cell markers. About the research overall: Eight donors were sequenced, of whom seven were HCMV-seropositive, while the remaining one was HCMV-seronegative.

The CDR3 loop spans 15 amino acids. Germline CDR1 and CDR2: SGHRS and YFSETQ. cDNA encoding TCR beta was synthesized via 5'RACE template switching incorporating UMIs. Following a re-call of the 5' RACE reads, TCRdb has one entry per CDR3 protein and lacks DNA. This table lists more than 400,000 distinct CDR3 sequences. The genes are TRBV5-1 and TRBJ2-3. The origin of this receptor is a woman between 18 and 70 years old in good health. Sample: blood T cells: a sorted CD56 or NKG2C T cell subset, CD4+ or CD8+ T cells, or bulk PBMC T cells (not recorded which). CDR3 amino acids: CASSLVRPSTDTQYF.